A single sample is the source of the 8 T cell receptor beta chains below, sequenced in a study of shared clonotypes between healthy human individuals. The method was immunoSEQ multiplex PCR; TCRdb's version includes in-frame clones alone and lacks a portion of them. This table holds some 2,100,000 clones, about 93% found once. CD45RO-negative, CCR7-positively selected cells formed the naive CD8 fraction, excluding terminally differentiated effector memory CD45RA+ cells. The sequencing sample was made of naive CD8+ T cells from PBMCs. The receptor source for this set is a man aged 18-30 years in good health. Some clones in this sample may be carry-over from other donors' samples.

Comment on this clone: This specimen includes other DNA sequences encoding the same CDR3. The chain combines TRBV27 with TRBJ2-3; 9 bases agree with TRBD2. In germline, CDR1 is MNHEY, CDR2 SMNVEV (reference sequence). The V gene end was trimmed by 1 base and the J gene end by 6 bases; junction bases not matched to a gene: 5. CDR3 length: 15 amino acids. The CDR3 nucleotides read TGTGCCAGCAGTTTATTGGCGGGAGGGCCTGATACGCAGTATTTT. Translation: CASSLLAGGPDTQYF.

The chain employs TRBV27 and TRBJ1-3; D is undetermined. Germline V gene sequence: CDR1 MNHEY, CDR2 SMNVEV (reference sequence). The CDR3 has 14 amino acids. V was trimmed by 4 bases and J by 0 bases, leaving 7 bases between them. DNA for the CDR3: TGTGCCAGCAGTTATGGAGGCTCTGGAAACACCATATATTTT. Translation gives CASSYGGSGNTIYF.

This chain connects TRBV20-1 to TRBJ2-7; D is unclear. The CDR3 runs 11 residues. Looked up from germline, CDR1 is DFQATT and CDR2 is SNEGSKA (reference sequence). Deletions cut 6 bases from V and 6 bases from J, with 12 bases between. DNA for the CDR3: TGCAGTGCGCCCGACTCTAGCGAGCAGTACTTC. Translation gives CSAPDSSEQYF.

The rearrangement joins TRBV7-6 to TRBJ2-1; D is uncertain. Per germline, CDR1 SGHVS and CDR2 FNYEAQ. V shed 8 bases and J shed 5 bases, with 13 bases lying between them. This CDR3 is 13 amino acids long. CDR3 residues: CASGPQEDNEQFF. CDR3 in DNA: TGTGCCAGCGGGCCCCAAGAAGACAATGAGCAGTTCTTC.

V usage is TRBV11-2 and J usage is TRBJ2-1; D possibly uses TRBD1 or TRBD2 (5 bases each). V dropped 1 base and J dropped 5 bases, with 18 bases sitting between them. CDR3 length equals 17 residues. Germline values: CDR1 SGHAT, CDR2 FQNNGV. The CDR3 DNA sequence: TGTGCCAGCAGCTTAGTTGACAGACTACCTACCCACAATGAGCAGTTCTTC. Translated, it gives CASSLVDRLPTHNEQFF.

This chain uses TRBV6-5 with TRBJ2-7; no definite D call. CDR1 and CDR2 (germline): MNHEY, SVGAGI. The CDR3 is 14 residues long. Trimming took 2 bases from V and 2 from J, leaving 10 bases between them. This CDR3 is CASSYGQETYEQYF. CDR3 nucleotides: TGTGCCAGCAGTTACGGTCAGGAGACCTACGAGCAGTACTTC.

The chain joins TRBV9 to TRBJ1-2, with a possible D match to TRBD1 (5 bases). The ends were cut back, 0 bases at V and 0 bases at J, with 15 bases in the middle. Germline V gene lookup returns CDR1 SGDLS and CDR2 YYNGEE. The CDR3 extends over 17 amino acids. The DNA of the CDR3 is TGTGCCAGCAGCGTAGCCCACGACAGAGACCCTAACTATGGCTACACCTTC. Protein sequence: CASSVAHDRDPNYGYTF.

The rearrangement links TRBV7-9 to TRBJ1-1, with D unresolved. From germline, CDR1 is SEHNR and CDR2 FQNEAQ (reference sequence). CDR3 length: 14 residues. V was pared by 1 base and J by 4 bases, with 10 bases between. CDR3 nucleotides: TGTGCCAGCAGCTTAGGTCCGGTCGGCACTGAAGCTTTCTTT. It encodes CASSLGPVGTEAFF.